The entry below describes one TCR beta chain. The antigen is not known. The protocol was immunoSEQ multiplex PCR, while the TCRdb copy is restricted to in-frame clones and leaves out a portion. The profile shows around 68,000 clones, 80% to 90% of them singletons. Germline-derived CDR1 and CDR2 are SGHRS and YFSETQ. V lost 3 bases to trimming and J lost 0 bases, with 7 bases between them. There are 14 residues in the CDR3. These data belong to a study of neoadjuvant anti-PD-1 for oral cavity cancer. Overall study context: Around day 43, patients without progression received a fourth nivolumab dose before surgery. Study results and limitations: With three patients per group, TCR findings need larger cohorts.

Time point in this sample: after neoadjuvant nivolumab, at surgical resection. PBMCs were not maintained or expanded in culture before analysis. This clonotype originated in a person aged 40 to 85 with oral cavity squamous cell carcinoma. This sequence joins TRBV5-1 and TRBJ1-5; no clear D. The sequences come from PBMCs, collected after nivolumab (anti-PD-1) treatment. CDR3 sequence: CASSSGNSNQPQHF. The CDR3, as DNA: TGCGCCAGCAGCTCTGGCAATAGCAATCAGCCCCAGCATTTT.